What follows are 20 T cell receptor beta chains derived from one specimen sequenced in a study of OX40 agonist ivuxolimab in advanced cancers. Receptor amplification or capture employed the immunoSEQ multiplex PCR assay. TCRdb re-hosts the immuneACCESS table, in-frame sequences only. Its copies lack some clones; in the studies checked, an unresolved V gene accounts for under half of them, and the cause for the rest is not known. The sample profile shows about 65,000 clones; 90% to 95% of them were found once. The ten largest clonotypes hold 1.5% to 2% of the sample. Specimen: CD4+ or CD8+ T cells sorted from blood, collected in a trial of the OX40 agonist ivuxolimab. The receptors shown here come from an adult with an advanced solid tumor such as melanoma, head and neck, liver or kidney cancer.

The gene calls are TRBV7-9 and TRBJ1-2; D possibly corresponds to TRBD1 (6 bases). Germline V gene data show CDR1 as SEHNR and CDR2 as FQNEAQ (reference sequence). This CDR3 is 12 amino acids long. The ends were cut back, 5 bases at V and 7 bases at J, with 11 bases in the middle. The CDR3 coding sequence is TGTGCCAGCAGCCGGGGGGGGGCTGGCTACACCTTC. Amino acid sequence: CASSRGGAGYTF. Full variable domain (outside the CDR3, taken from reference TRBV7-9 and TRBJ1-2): DTGVSQNPRHKITKRGQNVTFRCDPISEHNRLYWYRQTLGQGPEFLTYFQNEAQLEKSRLLSDRFSAERPKGSFSTLEIQRTEQGDSAMYLCASSRGGAGYTFGSGTRLTVV.

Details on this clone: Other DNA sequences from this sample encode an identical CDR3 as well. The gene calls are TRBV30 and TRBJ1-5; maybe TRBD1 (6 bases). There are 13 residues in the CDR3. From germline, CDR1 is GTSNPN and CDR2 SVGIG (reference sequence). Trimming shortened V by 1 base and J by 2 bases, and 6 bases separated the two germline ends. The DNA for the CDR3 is TGTGCCTGGAGTGCAGGGGGCAATCAGCCCCAGCATTTT. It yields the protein CAWSAGGNQPQHF. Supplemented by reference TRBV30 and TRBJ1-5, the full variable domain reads SQTIHQWPATLVQPVGSPLSLECTVEGTSNPNLYWYRQAAGRGLQLLFYSVGIGQISSEVPQNLSASRPQDRQFILSSKKLLLSDSGFYLCAWSAGGNQPQHFGDGTRLSIL.

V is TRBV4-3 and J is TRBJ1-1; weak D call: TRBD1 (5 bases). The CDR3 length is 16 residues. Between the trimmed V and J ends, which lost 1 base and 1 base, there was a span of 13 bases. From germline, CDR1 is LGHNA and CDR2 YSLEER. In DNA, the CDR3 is TGCGCCAGCAGCCAAGTTGGGGCAGGGTCGAACACTGAAGCTTTCTTT. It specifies CASSQVGAGSNTEAFF.

CDR3 sequence reads: CASSQEASDRELFF. DNA of the CDR3: TGCGCCAGCAGCCAAGAAGCTTCCGACCGGGAGCTGTTTTTT. The chain links TRBV4-1 to TRBJ2-2, with unresolved D. Deletions cut 0 bases from V and 9 bases from J, with 11 bases between. The CDR3 contains 14 residues. Germline V gives CDR1 MGHRA, CDR2 YSYEKL.

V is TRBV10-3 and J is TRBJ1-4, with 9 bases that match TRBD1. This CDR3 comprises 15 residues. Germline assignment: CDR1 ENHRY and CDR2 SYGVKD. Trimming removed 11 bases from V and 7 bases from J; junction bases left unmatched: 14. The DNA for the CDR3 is TGTGCCGCCGCCAATCCGGGACAGGGAGGTGAAAAACTGTTTTTT. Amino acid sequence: CAAANPGQGGEKLFF.

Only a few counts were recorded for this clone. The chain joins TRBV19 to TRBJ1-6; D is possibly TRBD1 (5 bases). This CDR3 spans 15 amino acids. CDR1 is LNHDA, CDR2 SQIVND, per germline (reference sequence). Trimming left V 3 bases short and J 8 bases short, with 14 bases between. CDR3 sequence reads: CASSIARTFDSPLHF. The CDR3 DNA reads TGTGCCAGTAGTATTGCAAGGACATTCGATTCACCCCTCCACTTT.

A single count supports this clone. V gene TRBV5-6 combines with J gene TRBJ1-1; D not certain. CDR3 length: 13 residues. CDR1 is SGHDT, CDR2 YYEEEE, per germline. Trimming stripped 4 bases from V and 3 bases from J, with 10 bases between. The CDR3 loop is CASSPWWDTEAFF. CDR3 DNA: TGTGCCAGCAGCCCTTGGTGGGACACTGAAGCTTTCTTT.

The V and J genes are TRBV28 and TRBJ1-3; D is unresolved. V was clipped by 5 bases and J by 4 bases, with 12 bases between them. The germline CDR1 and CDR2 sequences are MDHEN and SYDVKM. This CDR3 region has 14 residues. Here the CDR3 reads CASSLRTPGNTIYF. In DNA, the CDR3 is TGTGCCAGCAGTCTGAGGACCCCCGGAAACACCATATATTTT.

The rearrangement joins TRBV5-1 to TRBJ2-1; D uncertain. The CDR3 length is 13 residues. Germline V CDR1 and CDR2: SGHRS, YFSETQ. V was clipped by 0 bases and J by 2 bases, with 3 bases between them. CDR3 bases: TGCGCCAGCAGCTTGGCCCCCTACAATGAGCAGTTCTTC. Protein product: CASSLAPYNEQFF.

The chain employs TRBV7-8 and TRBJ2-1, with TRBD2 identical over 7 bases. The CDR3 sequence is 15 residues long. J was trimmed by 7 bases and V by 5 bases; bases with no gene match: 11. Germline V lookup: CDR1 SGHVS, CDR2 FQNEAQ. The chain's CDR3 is CASSRTSGPLNEQFF. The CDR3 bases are TGTGCCAGCAGCAGGACTAGTGGGCCCCTTAATGAGCAGTTCTTC.

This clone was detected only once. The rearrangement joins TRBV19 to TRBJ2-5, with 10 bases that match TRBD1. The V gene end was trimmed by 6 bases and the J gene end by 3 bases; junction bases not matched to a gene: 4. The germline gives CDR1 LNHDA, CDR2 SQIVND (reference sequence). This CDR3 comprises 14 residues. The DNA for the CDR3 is TGTGCCAGTAGCCGGACAGGGGGAGAAGAGACCCAGTACTTC. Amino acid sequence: CASSRTGGEETQYF.

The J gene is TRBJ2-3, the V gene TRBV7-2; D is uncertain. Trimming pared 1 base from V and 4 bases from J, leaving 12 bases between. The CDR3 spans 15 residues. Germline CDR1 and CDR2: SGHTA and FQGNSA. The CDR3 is CASSLGWANSDTQYF. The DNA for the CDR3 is TGTGCCAGCAGCTTAGGGTGGGCCAATTCAGATACGCAGTATTTT.

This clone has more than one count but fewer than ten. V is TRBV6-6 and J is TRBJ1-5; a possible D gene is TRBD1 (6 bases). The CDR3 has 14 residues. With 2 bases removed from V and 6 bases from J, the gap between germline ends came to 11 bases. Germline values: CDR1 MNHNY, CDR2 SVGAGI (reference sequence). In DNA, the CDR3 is TGTGCCAGCAGTTACGGGGGGGCCGGTCAGCCCCAGCATTTT. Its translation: CASSYGGAGQPQHF.

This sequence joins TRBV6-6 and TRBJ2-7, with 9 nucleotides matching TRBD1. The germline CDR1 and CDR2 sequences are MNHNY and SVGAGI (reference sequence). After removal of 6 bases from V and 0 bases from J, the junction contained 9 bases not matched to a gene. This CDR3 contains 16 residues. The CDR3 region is CASSQPGTGNSYEQYF. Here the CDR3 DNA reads TGTGCCAGCAGCCAACCCGGGACAGGGAACTCCTACGAGCAGTACTTC.

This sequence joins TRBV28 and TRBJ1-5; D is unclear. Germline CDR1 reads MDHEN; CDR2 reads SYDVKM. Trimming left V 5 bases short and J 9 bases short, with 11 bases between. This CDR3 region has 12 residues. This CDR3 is CASSPPRLPQHF. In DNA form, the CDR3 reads TGTGCCAGCAGTCCCCCTAGGCTGCCCCAGCATTTT.

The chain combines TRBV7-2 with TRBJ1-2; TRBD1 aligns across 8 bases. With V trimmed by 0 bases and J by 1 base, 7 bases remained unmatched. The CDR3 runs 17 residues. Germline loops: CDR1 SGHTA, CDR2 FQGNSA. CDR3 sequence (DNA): TGTGCCAGCAGCTTAGCGCGGGGGACAGGCCTTAACTATGGCTACACCTTC. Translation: CASSLARGTGLNYGYTF.

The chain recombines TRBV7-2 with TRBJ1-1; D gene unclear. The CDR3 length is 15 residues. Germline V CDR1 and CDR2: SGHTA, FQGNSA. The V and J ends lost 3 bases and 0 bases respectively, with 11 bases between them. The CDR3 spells CASSFRSSLNTEAFF. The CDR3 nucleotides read TGTGCCAGCAGCTTTCGTTCCAGCCTGAACACTGAAGCTTTCTTT.

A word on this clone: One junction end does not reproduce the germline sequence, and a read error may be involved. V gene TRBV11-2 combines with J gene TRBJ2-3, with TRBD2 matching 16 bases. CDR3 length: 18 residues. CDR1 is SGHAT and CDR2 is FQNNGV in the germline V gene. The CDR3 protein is CASSVDSGTSGGADTQYF. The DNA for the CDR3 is TGTGCCAGCAGCGTAGACTCCGGGACTAGCGGGGGGGCAGATACGCAGTATTTT.

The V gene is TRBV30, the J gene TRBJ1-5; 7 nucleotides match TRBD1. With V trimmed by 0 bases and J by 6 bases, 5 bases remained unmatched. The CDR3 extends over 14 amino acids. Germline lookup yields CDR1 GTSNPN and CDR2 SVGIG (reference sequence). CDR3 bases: TGTGCCTGGAGTGTGGCAGGGGGTGTTCAGCCCCAGCATTTT. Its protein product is CAWSVAGGVQPQHF.

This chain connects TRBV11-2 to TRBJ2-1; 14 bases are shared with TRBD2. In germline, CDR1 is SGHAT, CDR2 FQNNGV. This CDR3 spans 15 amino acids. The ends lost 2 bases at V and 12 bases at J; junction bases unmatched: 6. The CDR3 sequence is CASSLPGLAGERQFF. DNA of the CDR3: TGTGCCAGCAGCTTACCGGGACTAGCGGGAGAAAGGCAGTTCTTC.